The 27 T cell receptor beta chains below were found in one sample sequenced in a study of CD8 T cells in Susac syndrome (dated by TCRdb to about 2019). Library preparation used the immunoSEQ multiplex PCR assay. RNA was extracted using the RNeasy kit, and roughly 0.5 to 1 ug of the RNA was reverse transcribed with random hexamers. TCRdb handled the public reads itself, with Q25 trimming in fastp and clone calling in MiXCR, and kept productive beta chains. Rows merge per CDR3 protein into single entries with the most common DNA and genes. The sample table holds some 210,000 distinct CDR3 sequences, of which about 94% were seen once. Jointly, the top ten make up 0.15% to 0.2% of the sample. Sequencing used CD4+ T cells from PBMCs. These receptors all stem from a human donor with Susac syndrome.

V gene TRBV20-1 combines with J gene TRBJ2-5, with TRBD2 identical over 11 bases. The CDR3 runs 15 residues. V was pared by 4 bases and J by 1 base, with 5 bases of the junction left unmatched. Germline values: CDR1 DFQATT, CDR2 SNEGSKA (reference sequence). The CDR3, as DNA: TGCAGTGCTATACAACTAGCGGGGGCCCAAGAGACCCAGTACTTC. Its protein product is CSAIQLAGAQETQYF.

This chain joins TRBV14 and TRBJ1-2; a weak D match, TRBD1 (6 bases). CDR3 length equals 13 residues. Trimming stripped 4 bases from V and 1 base from J, with 7 bases between. CDR1 and CDR2 (germline): SGHDN, FVKESK. In DNA form, the CDR3 reads TGTGCCAGCAGCCGGACAGTTAACTATGGCTACACCTTC. It specifies CASSRTVNYGYTF. Full variable domain (remainder filled in from reference TRBV14 and TRBJ1-2): EAGVTQFPSHSVIEKGQTVTLRCDPISGHDNLYWYRRVMGKEIKFLLHFVKESKQDESGMPNNRFLAERTGGTYSTLKVQPAELEDSGVYFCASSRTVNYGYTFGSGTRLTVV.

The J gene is TRBJ2-1, the V gene TRBV20-1; 9 positions agree with TRBD2. CDR1 DFQATT and CDR2 SNEGSKA come from the germline V gene (reference sequence). The CDR3 is 15 residues long. V dropped 8 bases and J dropped 9; count of bases not matched to a gene: 17. The CDR3 sequence is CSTARVAGGPGEQFF. The CDR3 DNA follows: TGCAGTACAGCTAGGGTGGCGGGGGGGCCCGGTGAGCAGTTCTTC.

The chain employs TRBV14 and TRBJ1-6; unclear D gene. Trimming cost V 2 bases and J 6 bases, with 11 bases left between them. The CDR3 runs to 15 residues. In germline, CDR1 is SGHDN, CDR2 FVKESK. The CDR3 nucleotides read TGTGCCAGCAGCCAACGACTCCTCCCTAATTCACCCCTCCACTTT. Encoded protein: CASSQRLLPNSPLHF.

The chain has TRBV6-6 and TRBJ2-3; a weak D match, TRBD2 (6 bases). V lost 11 bases, J lost 5 bases, and 11 bases lay in between. The germline V gene encodes CDR1 MNHNY and CDR2 SVGAGI (reference sequence). The CDR3 loop spans 11 amino acids. CDR3 sequence: CAALGGDTQYF. CDR3 coding DNA: TGTGCCGCACTGGGGGGAGATACGCAGTATTTT.

The sample holds one count of this clonotype. This chain links TRBV9 with TRBJ2-5; 9 bases fit TRBD1. The CDR3 totals 15 residues. The ends lost 0 bases at V and 4 bases at J; junction bases unmatched: 4. Looked up from germline, CDR1 is SGDLS and CDR2 is YYNGEE. For the CDR3, the DNA is TGTGCCAGCAGCGTAGAAACAGGGGGCCCAGAGACCCAGTACTTC. Translated: CASSVETGGPETQYF.

This clonotype has just one count. This sequence joins TRBV11-2 and TRBJ1-2; no definite D call. The CDR3 extends over 13 amino acids. Germline V lookup: CDR1 SGHAT, CDR2 FQNNGV. Trimming removed 2 bases at V and 8 bases at J, with 12 bases between. CDR3 loop: CASSLYSTRGYTF. The CDR3 bases are TGTGCCAGCAGCTTATACTCGACGCGAGGCTACACCTTC.

This rearrangement joins TRBV30 to TRBJ2-2; tentative D call: TRBD1 (6 bases). V lost 8 bases and J 1 base, leaving 20 bases between the germline ends. The CDR3 covers 16 residues. Germline-derived CDR1 and CDR2 are GTSNPN and SVGIG (reference sequence). The CDR3 reads CAGSTGFMRNTGELFF. The CDR3 DNA sequence: TGTGCCGGATCTACAGGGTTTATGAGGAACACCGGGGAGCTGTTTTTT. The variable domain in full, completed from reference TRBV30 and TRBJ2-2, reads SQTIHQWPATLVQPVGSPLSLECTVEGTSNPNLYWYRQAAGRGLQLLFYSVGIGQISSEVPQNLSASRPQDRQFILSSKKLLLSDSGFYLCAGSTGFMRNTGELFFGEGSRLTVL.

The chain links TRBV30 to TRBJ1-2, with a possible D match to TRBD1 (5 bases). Germline V gene data show CDR1 as GTSNPN and CDR2 as SVGIG (reference sequence). The V end was cut by 2 bases, the J end by 6 bases, with 13 bases between. The CDR3 covers 13 residues. The CDR3 loop reads CAWSPSGRDGYTF. In DNA, the CDR3 is TGTGCCTGGAGTCCCTCAGGGCGTGATGGCTACACCTTC.

The chain uses TRBV20-1 and TRBJ2-1; D is undetermined. Germline V gene data show CDR1 as DFQATT and CDR2 as SNEGSKA (reference sequence). Between the trimmed V and J ends, which lost 3 bases and 6 bases, there was a span of 18 bases. There are 15 residues in the CDR3. CDR3 bases: TGCAGTGCTAGTCTCTACATTCCCGATATCAATGAGCAGTTCTTC. Translating gives CSASLYIPDINEQFF.

This chain links TRBV4-2 with TRBJ1-1, with D possibly being TRBD1 (5 bases). CDR3 size: 16 residues. Looked up from germline, CDR1 is LGHNA and CDR2 is YNFKEQ. V lost 4 bases to trimming and J lost 1 base, with 16 bases between them. CDR3 nucleotide sequence: TGTGCCAGCAGCCTTCTCAGGGCCACGGAGAACACTGAAGCTTTCTTT. Protein product: CASSLLRATENTEAFF.

The chain couples TRBV20-1 to TRBJ2-4, with D uncertain. CDR1 is DFQATT and CDR2 is SNEGSKA in the germline V gene (reference sequence). V was trimmed by 0 bases and J by 0 bases, leaving 6 bases between them. This CDR3 is built from 14 residues. The CDR3 DNA follows: TGCAGTGCTAGAGATGTCCCAGCCAAAAACATTCAGTACTTC. This sequence encodes CSARDVPAKNIQYF.

For the CDR3, the DNA is TGTGCCTGGACACCAGGGCGGGGGGGCACTGAAGCTTTCTTT. Protein: CAWTPGRGGTEAFF. This chain joins TRBV30 and TRBJ1-1; tentatively, D is TRBD1 (5 bases). Germline CDR1 and CDR2: GTSNPN and SVGIG (reference sequence). V lost 4 bases and J lost 4, with 16 bases in between. This CDR3 spans 14 amino acids.

J is TRBJ2-2 and V is TRBV30, with 10 bases matching TRBD1. CDR3 length equals 16 residues. With 4 bases clipped from V and 7 bases from J, the junction kept 12 bases outside the gene matches. CDR1 is GTSNPN, CDR2 SVGIG, per germline (reference sequence). The CDR3: CAWTLGTGDPYGELFF. The CDR3 nucleotides are TGTGCCTGGACCCTGGGGACAGGGGATCCTTACGGGGAGCTGTTTTTT.

The chain couples TRBV4-3 to TRBJ1-6; D is perhaps TRBD1 (5 bases). The germline V and J ends were trimmed by 0 bases and 13 bases, with 16 bases remaining between them. CDR1 is LGHNA, CDR2 YSLEER, per germline. This CDR3 has 15 residues. The CDR3 region is CASSQDQGRERPLHF. In nucleotides, the CDR3 is TGCGCCAGCAGCCAAGATCAGGGCAGGGAGCGGCCCCTCCACTTT.

The rearrangement uses TRBV20-1 and TRBJ2-5, with a possible D match to TRBD2 (5 bases). Germline CDR1 and CDR2: DFQATT and SNEGSKA (reference sequence). The CDR3 runs 13 residues. V was clipped by 6 bases and J by 0 bases, with 11 bases between them. In DNA form, the CDR3 reads TGCAGTGCGGAGGACGGACACCAAGAGACCCAGTACTTC. Protein product: CSAEDGHQETQYF.

This rearrangement joins TRBV6-2 or TRBV6-3 to TRBJ1-5; D remains ambiguous. The ends were cut back, 0 bases at V and 6 bases at J, with 9 bases in the middle. Germline V gene sequence: CDR1 MNHEY, CDR2 SVGEGT. The CDR3 has 14 residues. This CDR3 is CASSYSAGRQPQHF. In DNA, the CDR3 is TGTGCCAGCAGTTACTCGGCCGGGCGTCAGCCCCAGCATTTT.

V usage is TRBV20-1 and J usage is TRBJ1-2; weak D call: TRBD1 (5 bases). The length of the CDR3 is 16 residues. With 0 bases removed from V and 10 bases from J, the gap between germline ends came to 24 bases. The V gene's germline CDR1 is DFQATT and CDR2 SNEGSKA (reference sequence). CDR3 in amino acids: CSARDQQGGRYSVYTF. CDR3 DNA sequence: TGCAGTGCTAGAGATCAGCAGGGAGGGAGATACTCCGTCTACACCTTC.

The chain recombines TRBV2 with TRBJ1-2; tentatively, D is TRBD1 (5 bases). The CDR3 extends over 15 amino acids. V was cut by 8 bases and J by 4 bases, with 20 bases left in between. Germline CDR1 SNHLY, CDR2 FYNNEI. The CDR3 is CASEEPRQLVYGYTF. CDR3 in DNA: TGTGCCAGCGAAGAACCGAGACAGCTGGTCTATGGCTACACCTTC.

The J gene is TRBJ1-1, the V gene TRBV20-1, with D perhaps TRBD1 (5 bases). The CDR3 runs to 13 residues. Germline CDR1 and CDR2: DFQATT and SNEGSKA (reference sequence). V shed 6 bases and J shed 4 bases, with 15 bases lying between them. CDR3 bases: TGCAGTGCCTTGACACCCGGGGGCACTGAAGCTTTCTTT. Amino acid sequence: CSALTPGGTEAFF.

The chain employs TRBV29-1 and TRBJ1-3; D gene unclear. CDR3 length: 16 residues. The V gene lost 0 bases and the J gene lost 0 bases, with 12 bases spanning the gap. Germline loops: CDR1 SQVTM, CDR2 ANQGSEA. The CDR3 nucleotides are TGCAGCGTTGAAGAAGGTAACATTTTCTCTGGAAACACCATATATTTT. Its protein product is CSVEEGNIFSGNTIYF.

This chain connects TRBV29-1 to TRBJ1-5; TRBD1 might be the D (5 bases). The length of the CDR3 is 13 residues. Trimming removed 4 bases from V and 1 base from J, with 8 bases in between. The V gene's germline CDR1 is SQVTM and CDR2 ANQGSEA. CDR3 sequence reads: CSVVEGSNQPQHF. The CDR3 DNA reads TGCAGCGTTGTGGAGGGGAGCAATCAGCCCCAGCATTTT.

V is TRBV20-1 and J is TRBJ2-5; 10 nucleotides match TRBD2. The junction had 6 bases not matched to a gene; V was cut back by 6 bases and J by 2 bases. This CDR3 spans 14 amino acids. Germline V gives CDR1 DFQATT, CDR2 SNEGSKA (reference sequence). DNA for the CDR3: TGCAGTGCCGGACTAGCGGACAAGCAAGAGACCCAGTACTTC. Amino acid sequence: CSAGLADKQETQYF.

This chain uses TRBV9 with TRBJ1-4, with a possible D match to TRBD1 (5 bases). Trimming took 2 bases from V and 7 from J, leaving 12 bases between them. The germline CDR1 and CDR2 sequences are SGDLS and YYNGEE. The CDR3 length is 14 residues. The CDR3 reads CASSVTGSSEKLFF. The CDR3 region has the DNA TGTGCCAGCAGCGTCACAGGCTCTAGTGAAAAACTGTTTTTT.

The chain links TRBV6-5 to TRBJ2-5; D is unresolved. V was trimmed by 6 bases and J by 5 bases, leaving 13 bases between them. This CDR3 has 13 residues. Germline lookup yields CDR1 MNHEY and CDR2 SVGAGI. As DNA, the CDR3 is TGTGCCAGCAGGCCCTCCCCAGCGGAGACCCAGTACTTC. Translating it yields CASRPSPAETQYF.

J is TRBJ1-6 and V is TRBV9; a weak D match, TRBD1 (6 bases). Deletions cut 3 bases from V and 8 bases from J, with 12 bases between. This CDR3 is 14 amino acids long. The germline CDR1 and CDR2 sequences are SGDLS and YYNGEE. The DNA for the CDR3 is TGTGCCAGCAGCGCAGGGGCGGGGGATTCACCCCTCCACTTT. It specifies CASSAGAGDSPLHF. Variable domain in full (rest from reference TRBV9 and TRBJ1-6): DSGVTQTPKHLITATGQRVTLRCSPRSGDLSVYWYQQSLDQGLQFLIQYYNGEERAKGNILERFSAQQFPDLHSELNLSSLELGDSALYFCASSAGAGDSPLHFGNGTRLTVT.

This clonotype is a singleton in its sample. The chain uses TRBV20-1 and TRBJ2-6; D unresolved. Germline CDR1 DFQATT, CDR2 SNEGSKA (reference sequence). V was pared by 1 base and J by 2 bases, with 9 bases between. CDR3 length: 15 amino acids. The CDR3 DNA reads TGCAGTGCTAGAGTCCGGACGGCTGGGGCCAACGTCCTGACTTTC. Amino acid sequence: CSARVRTAGANVLTF.